The entry that follows covers one T cell receptor (beta chain) sequence. RNA, once extracted, was reverse transcribed into cDNA for use as the sequencing template. The table came from immunoSEQ multiplex PCR; TCRdb's copy has only in-frame clones and leaves some out. This sample has some 96,000 clones, with 60% to 65% found just once. Trimming left V 7 bases short and J 4 bases short, with 21 bases between. This CDR3 spans 16 amino acids. Germline loops: CDR1 MDHEN, CDR2 SYDVKM. Treatment meaning: oral pan-JAK inhibitor, 5-10 mg twice daily. The data derive from a study of CD8+ T cells in alopecia areata.

This TCR was recovered from a human donor with alopecia areata. The J gene is TRBJ2-3, the V gene TRBV28; possibly TRBD1 for D (7 bases). This sample comprised CD8+ T cells sorted from blood, obtained at week 4, from a patient treated with tofacitinib. For the CDR3, the DNA is TGTGCCAGCACCAGGGGGTGGGGGGTCCGCCCAGATACGCAGTATTTT. Translation: CASTRGWGVRPDTQYF.